The present T cell receptor (beta chain) was sequenced within a study of shared clonotypes between healthy human individuals. The study used 80 million to 100 million PBMCs per unsorted sample for genomic DNA. Assay execution proceeded at the deep level. About 30,000 T cell genomes, or around 300 ng DNA, went into unsorted PBMC replicate PCRs. Generated by immunoSEQ multiplex PCR, the TCRdb table keeps only in-frame clones and is missing some. The sample lists 400,000 to 500,000 clones, 79% occurring once. This CDR3 spans 14 amino acids. V was trimmed by 2 bases and J by 10 bases, leaving 14 bases between them. Germline V gene sequence: CDR1 SGHAT, CDR2 FQNNGV.

The specimen sequenced was PBMCs. This sequence was found in a woman aged 40 to 50 in good health. Some clones in this sample may be carry-over from other donors' samples. J is TRBJ1-4 and V is TRBV11-2; D uncertain. CDR3 region: CASSLFGSVGKLFF. The CDR3 DNA sequence: TGTGCCAGCAGCTTATTCGGGTCCGTGGGAAAACTGTTTTTT.